The clone carrying this TCR beta chain showed up just a few times. The data derive from a study of blood T cell repertoires in COVID-19. Data came from immunoSEQ multiplex PCR; TCRdb stores just in-frame clones and leaves some out. The table includes hundreds of thousands of clones, around nine tenths detected once. The CDR3 length is 14 residues. V shed 3 bases and J shed 1 base, with 6 bases lying between them. In germline, CDR1 is SNHLY, CDR2 FYNNEI. Enrolled through a virtual design, the participants were between 18 and 89 years of age and came from approximately 25 US areas. Participants were placed into cohorts based on the clinical history they reported.

Material for sequencing was PBMCs or T cells enriched from blood (not recorded which). The V gene is TRBV2, the J gene TRBJ2-2, with a tentative D call TRBD1 (5 bases). The clonotype originates from a woman aged 35 to 49 who had recovered from COVID-19. The CDR3 reads CASSDRGNTGELFF. The DNA for the CDR3 is TGTGCCAGCAGTGATAGGGGGAACACCGGGGAGCTGTTTTTT.